The rows below give T cell receptor beta chains drawn from one sample of a study of control samples from healthy donors and cancer patients. Measured with immunoSEQ multiplex PCR; TCRdb has only the in-frame clones, and not every one. The data contain some 410,000 clones, 90% of them seen just once; the ten biggest clones take up 5.5% to 7.5%. Input material: PBMCs. These receptors were collected from a man aged 35-49 years with head and neck cancer. Both conserved end residues are part of each CDR3. The D gene is left open where the match is weak. The size entry is marked missing in some rows and otherwise reads once, few, many or a size class.

TRBJ2-1 - TRBD2 TRBV9 CASSVGRTSGARGEQFF TGTGCCAGCAGCGTAGGCCGGACTAGCGGGGCTAGGGGTGAGCAGTTCTTC
TRBJ2-7 - - TRBV5-1 CASSLDPGSNSYEQYF TGCGCCAGCAGCTTGGATCCAGGCAGCAATTCCTACGAGCAGTACTTC
TRBJ1-6 - - TRBV4-1 CASRGSIGSYNSPLHF TGCGCCAGCCGGGGGTCAATTGGGTCCTATAATTCACCCCTCCACTTT
TRBJ2-7 - TRBD1 TRBV7-8 CASSLAETGLPREQYF TGTGCCAGCAGCTTAGCAGAGACAGGGCTTCCGAGAGAGCAGTACTTC
TRBJ2-2 - TRBD2 TRBV7-2 CASSQRGARNTGELFF TGTGCCAGCAGCCAGCGGGGGGCGCGGAACACCGGGGAGCTGTTTTTT
TRBJ2-7 - TRBD1 TRBV5-1 CASSLGQGGYEQYF TGCGCCAGCAGCTTAGGACAGGGGGGGTACGAGCAGTACTTC
TRBJ2-1 - TRBD1 TRBV7-3 CASSSGTGAYNEQFF TGTGCCAGCAGCTCTGGGACAGGAGCCTACAATGAGCAGTTCTTC
TRBJ2-7 - - TRBV10-2 CASSESVGTLRSYEQYF TGCGCCAGCAGTGAGTCGGTTGGGACACTACGCTCCTACGAGCAGTACTTC
TRBJ1-3 - - TRBV19 CASSIRAHGTIYF TGTGCCAGTAGTATCCGGGCTCACGGCACCATATATTTT
TRBJ2-3 once TRBD1 TRBV10-3 CAISAGQDPSTDTQYF TGTGCCATCAGTGCTGGACAGGACCCGAGCACAGATACGCAGTATTTT
TRBJ1-1 - - TRBV28 CASSPYRRRTEAFF TGTGCCAGCAGTCCTTACCGGAGGCGAACTGAAGCTTTCTTT
TRBJ2-1 - - TRBV3-1/TRBV3-2 CASSQVDQVHEQFF TGTGCCAGCAGCCAAGTTGACCAAGTGCATGAGCAGTTCTTC
TRBJ2-7 - - TRBV11-2 CASSLGIGFSSYEQYF TGTGCCAGCAGCTTAGGTATCGGGTTCAGCTCCTACGAGCAGTACTTC
TRBJ2-2 - TRBD2 TRBV6-5 CASNLAGVGTGELFF TGTGCCAGCAATTTAGCGGGAGTCGGCACCGGGGAGCTGTTTTTT
TRBJ1-1 - - TRBV6-2/TRBV6-3 CASSYSTSRMNTEAFF TGTGCCAGCAGTTACTCGACTTCCAGGATGAACACTGAAGCTTTCTTT
TRBJ2-3 - - TRBV7-3 CASSGSSTDTQYF TGTGCCAGTTCGGGTTCCAGTACAGATACGCAGTATTTT
TRBJ1-1 - - TRBV27 CASSLDNGGGTEAFF TGTGCCAGCAGTTTAGATAACGGAGGGGGCACTGAAGCTTTCTTT